Below, 20 T cell receptor beta chains from the same sample are listed, as sequenced in a study of regulatory T cells in long-lasting Graves disease. Construction of the TCR beta libraries employed iRepertoire HTBI primers in conjunction with Arm-PCR of CDR3 regions. TCRdb reprocessed the multiplex PCR reads via MiXCR and lists one record per CDR3 protein. The data show over 250,000 distinct CDR3 sequences, with around 20% seen just once and 56% held by the top ten. Noted time point: persistent/refractory GD, antithyroid drugs over 5 years with positive TRAb. RNA from PBMCs was the source of the TCR library. This sample comprised peripheral blood mononuclear cells (PBMCs), obtained when the disease was refractory, from a patient treated with antithyroid drugs. Receptors originate from a female donor with Graves disease.

The CDR3 reads CASGGELFF. CDR3 nucleotide sequence: TGTGCCAGCGGGGGGGAGCTGTTTTTT. This rearrangement joins TRBV28 to TRBJ2-2; D is unclear. The V end lost 8 bases, the J end lost 8 bases, and 3 bases lay between the germline ends. In germline, CDR1 is MDHEN, CDR2 SYDVKM. The CDR3 spans 9 residues.

The CDR3 DNA is TGTGCCAGCCTCAGTAGGAATTCCTACGAGCAGTACTTC. Protein: CASLSRNSYEQYF. This rearrangement joins TRBV28 to TRBJ2-7; D unclear. V was cut by 8 bases and J by 1 base, with 12 bases left in between. Looked up from germline, CDR1 is MDHEN and CDR2 is SYDVKM. CDR3 length: 13 amino acids.

As DNA, the CDR3 is TGTGCCAGCAGTTACCTCGGGACAGGGGGTCAAGAGACCCAGTACTTC. This gives the protein CASSYLGTGGQETQYF. The chain carries TRBV6-9 and TRBJ2-5; 11 bases line up with TRBD1. From germline, CDR1 is MNHGY and CDR2 SVAAGI. CDR3 length: 16 residues. With V trimmed by 3 bases and J by 2 bases, 5 bases remained unmatched.

The genes are TRBV7-8 and TRBJ2-5; no definite D call. The CDR3 has 14 amino acids. V was trimmed by 3 bases and J by 0 bases, leaving 8 bases between them. In germline, CDR1 is SGHVS, CDR2 FQNEAQ. Here the CDR3 reads CASSFGVDQETQYF. CDR3 in DNA: TGTGCCAGCAGCTTTGGCGTGGACCAAGAGACCCAGTACTTC.

Ten or more counts support this clonotype. The gene calls are TRBV30 and TRBJ1-2; D ambiguous. Germline CDR1 and CDR2: GTSNPN and SVGIG (reference sequence). The CDR3 consists of 14 residues. V was pared by 5 bases and J by 2 bases, with 15 bases between. The CDR3 bases are TGTGCCTGGGCCTACCGGTCGGCGAACTATGGCTACACCTTC. Residues: CAWAYRSANYGYTF.

The chain couples TRBV5-1 to TRBJ2-5; 10 bases map to TRBD2. The CDR3 is 16 amino acids. V was clipped by 3 bases and J by 2 bases; unmatched bases: 7. Germline lookup yields CDR1 SGHRS and CDR2 YFSETQ. The CDR3 here is CASSSRTSGPQETQYF. The CDR3 nucleotides read TGCGCCAGCAGCTCGCGGACTAGCGGCCCACAAGAGACCCAGTACTTC.

In this sample, this clonotype turned up once. The rearrangement uses TRBV7-2 and TRBJ2-3; D call uncertain. The CDR3 is made up of 15 amino acids. From germline, CDR1 is SGHTA and CDR2 FQGNSA. V lost 2 bases and J 0 bases, leaving 9 bases between the germline ends. The CDR3 DNA reads TGTGCCAGCAGCTTACCGTCCACTAGCACAGATACGCAGTATTTT. It encodes CASSLPSTSTDTQYF.

The chain links TRBV30 to TRBJ2-2; 7 positions match TRBD1. Trimming at V came to 3 bases and at J to 3 bases, leaving 7 bases not matched to a gene. This CDR3 has 15 amino acids. The V gene's germline CDR1 is GTSNPN and CDR2 SVGIG (reference sequence). The CDR3 reads CAWRKSDRDTGELFF. CDR3 in DNA: TGTGCCTGGAGGAAATCTGACAGGGACACCGGGGAGCTGTTTTTT.

This clonotype was recorded at least ten times. The chain is built from TRBV12-3 or TRBV12-4 and TRBJ1-4, with D uncertain. CDR3 size: 16 residues. V lost 4 bases, J lost 3 bases, and 15 bases lay in between. CDR3 sequence: CASSYGVPPANEKLFF. The CDR3 coding sequence is TGTGCCAGCAGTTATGGGGTCCCCCCGGCTAATGAAAAACTGTTTTTT.

Many counts were recorded for this clonotype. The V and J genes are TRBV20-1 and TRBJ1-5, with D possibly matching TRBD1 (5 bases). The CDR3 covers 15 residues. V shed 5 bases and J shed 3 bases, with 17 bases lying between them. Germline lookup yields CDR1 DFQATT and CDR2 SNEGSKA (reference sequence). CDR3 nucleotides: TGCAGTGCTGTACCGGGACCGCTATTCAATCAGCCCCAGCATTTT. Translation gives CSAVPGPLFNQPQHF.

This clonotype was detected ten times or more. The chain is built from TRBV28 and TRBJ2-7; the D gene is possibly TRBD1 (5 bases). In germline, CDR1 is MDHEN, CDR2 SYDVKM. The CDR3 covers 13 residues. V was trimmed by 3 bases and J by 7 bases, leaving 13 bases between them. The CDR3 sequence is CASSFGATGEQYF. CDR3 DNA sequence: TGTGCCAGCAGTTTTGGGGCAACGGGTGAGCAGTACTTC. The variable domain in full, completed from reference TRBV28 and TRBJ2-7, reads DVKVTQSSRYLVKRTGEKVFLECVQDMDHENMFWYRQDPGLGLRLIYFSYDVKMKEKGDIPEGYSVSREKKERFSLILESASTNQTSMYLCASSFGATGEQYFGPGTRLTVT.

This clonotype was seen ten or more times. This chain joins TRBV15 and TRBJ2-7, with D possibly being TRBD2 (5 bases). Germline loops: CDR1 LNHNV, CDR2 YYDKDF (reference sequence). The CDR3 contains 14 residues. V lost 6 bases, J lost 7 bases, and 19 bases lay in between. The CDR3 nucleotides are TGTGCCACCAGATCATTCGAGGGAGAAGAAGAGCAGTACTTC. As protein: CATRSFEGEEEQYF.

This clonotype has a count of ten or more. The chain employs TRBV7-2 and TRBJ1-5, with a tentative D call TRBD1 (5 bases). The CDR3 runs to 15 residues. Germline V gene data show CDR1 as SGHTA and CDR2 as FQGNSA. V lost 2 bases and J 7 bases, leaving 15 bases between the germline ends. CDR3 sequence: CASSLYGQGDQPQHF. The DNA of the CDR3 is TGTGCCAGCAGCTTATACGGGCAGGGCGACCAGCCCCAGCATTTT.

This chain connects TRBV15 to TRBJ1-2; TRBD1 agrees at 8 bases. The V gene end was trimmed by 3 bases and the J gene end by 7 bases; junction bases not matched to a gene: 10. In germline, CDR1 is LNHNV, CDR2 YYDKDF (reference sequence). The CDR3 extends over 15 amino acids. The CDR3 spells CATSREGQGGSGYTF. CDR3 coding DNA: TGTGCCACCAGCAGGGAAGGACAGGGAGGAAGTGGCTACACCTTC.

This clonotype was found many times. This chain links TRBV20-1 with TRBJ1-6; weak D call: TRBD1 (5 bases). CDR3 length: 14 residues. CDR1 and CDR2 (germline): DFQATT, SNEGSKA (reference sequence). Trimming stripped 0 bases from V and 4 bases from J, with 7 bases between. The CDR3 sequence: CSAREGEYNSPLHF. CDR3 bases: TGCAGTGCTAGAGAGGGGGAATATAATTCACCCCTCCACTTT.

The chain employs TRBV28 and TRBJ1-4, with unresolved D. Trimming removed 4 bases from V and 4 bases from J, with 7 bases in between. CDR1 is MDHEN, CDR2 SYDVKM, per germline. The CDR3 loop spans 13 amino acids. The CDR3 sequence: CASSWALNEKLFF. CDR3 bases: TGTGCCAGCAGTTGGGCCCTTAATGAAAAACTGTTTTTT.

At least ten counts were recorded for this clonotype. This chain joins TRBV12-3 or TRBV12-4 and TRBJ2-7; D gene unclear. The V end lost 5 bases, the J end lost 2 bases, and 16 bases lay between the germline ends. The length of the CDR3 is 15 residues. The DNA for the CDR3 is TGTGCCAGCAGTGACCAAGACGGGCCTACCTACGAGCAGTACTTC. It translates to CASSDQDGPTYEQYF.

This clonotype was counted many times. V usage is TRBV2 and J usage is TRBJ2-2; D unclear. The V end was cut by 2 bases, the J end by 4 bases, with 5 bases between. CDR1 is SNHLY, CDR2 FYNNEI, per germline. The CDR3 extends over 13 amino acids. This CDR3 is CASSERSTGELFF. CDR3 DNA: TGTGCCAGCAGTGAACGCAGCACCGGGGAGCTGTTTTTT.

The CDR3 coding sequence is TGTGCCAGCAGTTACGGCAGAAGGGCTCAGTACAATGAGCAGTTCTTC. Its translation is CASSYGRRAQYNEQFF. The rearrangement links TRBV6-2 or TRBV6-3 to TRBJ2-1; D is uncertain. The CDR3 totals 16 residues. Trimming took off 2 bases at V and 4 bases at J, with 15 bases between the two ends. Germline-derived CDR1 and CDR2 are MNHEY and SVGEGT.

This clonotype was counted many times. V and J are TRBV6-2 or TRBV6-3 and TRBJ1-6, with D possibly TRBD1 on 6 matching bases. Trimming took off 4 bases at V and 8 bases at J, with 12 bases between the two ends. Germline loops: CDR1 MNHEY, CDR2 SVGEGT. There are 14 residues in the CDR3. The CDR3 DNA sequence: TGTGCCAGCAGTTTCACAGGGACCGATTCACCCCTCCACTTT. Translating it yields CASSFTGTDSPLHF.